The 2 T cell receptor beta chains listed next were all sequenced from one sample in a study of T cell repertoires in cytomegalovirus infection. TCRdb analysed the reads with MiXCR anew, one entry per CDR3 protein. The sample consists of about 360,000 distinct CDR3 sequences, about a sixth of them appearing once. The sample taken for sequencing was PBMCs. All receptors derive from a human donor in good health (CMV status not recorded). Some clones in this sample may be carry-over from other donors' samples.

This clonotype has a handful of counts. The chain is built from TRBV7-9 and TRBJ1-2; D not resolved. From germline, CDR1 is SEHNR and CDR2 FQNEAQ (reference sequence). The germline V and J ends were trimmed by 4 bases and 4 bases, with 13 bases remaining between them. The CDR3 totals 14 residues. DNA of the CDR3: TGTGCCAGCAGCTCCGACCCCTTTTCCTATGGCTACACCTTC. It is translated as CASSSDPFSYGYTF.

There are many counts of this clonotype. The chain recombines TRBV7-2 with TRBJ2-7; TRBD1 is a possible D gene (6 bases). Trimming removed 5 bases from V and 3 bases from J, with 17 bases in between. The CDR3 has 15 residues. CDR1 and CDR2 from the germline V gene are SGHTA and FQGNSA. As DNA, the CDR3 is TGTGCCAGCAGCCCTGGTGGTGGACAGCGCTACGAGCAGTACTTC. Its protein product is CASSPGGGQRYEQYF.